Reported below is one T cell receptor (beta chain). The sample belongs to a study of blood T cell repertoires in COVID-19. Study summary: Samples came from the United States, Italy and Spain, spanning acute and convalescent COVID-19. Sample material is recorded as cDNA or gDNA derived from T cells, B-cell-depleted T cells, or PBMCs.

Original analysis: Reference gene primer amplification gave nucleated cell count estimates. This table comes from immunoSEQ multiplex PCR, and its TCRdb copy is limited to in-frame clones, with some not included. V and J calls and clone size come straight from that table; D and trimming were deduced from the DNA. There are approximately 120,000 clones in the sample; approximately 68% occur only once, and roughly 2% lies in the top ten. Trimming shortened V by 8 bases and J by 2 bases, and 12 bases separated the two germline ends. Germline V lookup: CDR1 MNHEY, CDR2 SMNVEV (reference sequence). This CDR3 contains 13 residues.

The TCR originated in a woman in her seventies with acute or convalescent COVID-19. The chain links TRBV27 to TRBJ1-1; no reliable D call. Sequenced: peripheral blood. The CDR3 loop is CASSTRGNTEAFF. The CDR3 coding sequence is TGTGCCAGCTCCACAAGAGGAAACACTGAAGCTTTCTTT.